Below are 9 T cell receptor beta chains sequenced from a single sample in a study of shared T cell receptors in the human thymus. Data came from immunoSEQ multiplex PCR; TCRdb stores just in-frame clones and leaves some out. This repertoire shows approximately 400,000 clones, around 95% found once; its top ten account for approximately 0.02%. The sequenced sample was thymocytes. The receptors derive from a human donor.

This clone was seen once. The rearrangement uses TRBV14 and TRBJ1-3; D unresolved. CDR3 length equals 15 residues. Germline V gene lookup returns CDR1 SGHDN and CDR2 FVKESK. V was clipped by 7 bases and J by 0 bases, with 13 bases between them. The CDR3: CASTRSGFSGNTIYF. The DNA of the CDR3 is TGTGCCAGCACCCGGTCGGGCTTCTCTGGAAACACCATATATTTT.

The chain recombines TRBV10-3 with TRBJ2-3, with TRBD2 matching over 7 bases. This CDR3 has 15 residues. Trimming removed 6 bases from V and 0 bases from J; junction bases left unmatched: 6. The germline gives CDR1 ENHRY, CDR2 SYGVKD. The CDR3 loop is CAISVGGISTDTQYF. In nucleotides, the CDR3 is TGTGCCATCAGCGTGGGGGGGATAAGCACAGATACGCAGTATTTT.

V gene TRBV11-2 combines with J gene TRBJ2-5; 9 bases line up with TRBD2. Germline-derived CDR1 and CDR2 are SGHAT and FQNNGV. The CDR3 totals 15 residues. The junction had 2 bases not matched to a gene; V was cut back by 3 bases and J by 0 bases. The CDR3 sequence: CASSLTSGHQETQYF. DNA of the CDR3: TGTGCCAGCAGCTTGACTAGCGGCCACCAAGAGACCCAGTACTTC. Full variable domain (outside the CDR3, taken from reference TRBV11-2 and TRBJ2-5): EAGVAQSPRYKIIEKRQSVAFWCNPISGHATLYWYQQILGQGPKLLIQFQNNGVVDDSQLPKDRFSAERLKGVDSTLKIQPAKLEDSAVYLCASSLTSGHQETQYFGPGTRLLVL.

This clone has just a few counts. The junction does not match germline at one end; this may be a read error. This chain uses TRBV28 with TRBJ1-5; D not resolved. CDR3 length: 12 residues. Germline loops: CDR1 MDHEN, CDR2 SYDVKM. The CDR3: CASSRIYHPQHF. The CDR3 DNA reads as TGTGCCAGCAGTCGGATTTATCATCCCCAGCATTTT. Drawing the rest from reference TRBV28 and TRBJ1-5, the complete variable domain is DVKVTQSSRYLVKRTGEKVFLECVQDMDHENMFWYRQDPGLGLRLIYFSYDVKMKEKGDIPEGYSVSREKKERFSLILESASTNQTSMYLCASSRIYHPQHFGDGTRLSIL.

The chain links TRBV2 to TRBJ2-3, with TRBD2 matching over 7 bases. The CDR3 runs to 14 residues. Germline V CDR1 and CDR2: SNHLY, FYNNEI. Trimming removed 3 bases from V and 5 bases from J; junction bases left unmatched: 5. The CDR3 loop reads CASSDKRDIDTQYF. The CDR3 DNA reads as TGTGCCAGCAGTGATAAGCGGGATATAGATACGCAGTATTTT.

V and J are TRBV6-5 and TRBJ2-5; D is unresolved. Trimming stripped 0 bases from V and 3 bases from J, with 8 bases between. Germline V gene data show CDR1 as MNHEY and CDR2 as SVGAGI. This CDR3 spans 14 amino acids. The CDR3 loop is CASSYSSPKETQYF. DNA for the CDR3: TGTGCCAGCAGTTACTCGAGTCCAAAAGAGACCCAGTACTTC.

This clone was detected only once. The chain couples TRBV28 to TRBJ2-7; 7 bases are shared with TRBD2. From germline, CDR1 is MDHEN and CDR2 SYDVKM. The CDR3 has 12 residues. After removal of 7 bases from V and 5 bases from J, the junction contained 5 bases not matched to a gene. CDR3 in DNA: TGTGCCAGCACCCGGAGCGGGGACGAGCAGTACTTC. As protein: CASTRSGDEQYF.

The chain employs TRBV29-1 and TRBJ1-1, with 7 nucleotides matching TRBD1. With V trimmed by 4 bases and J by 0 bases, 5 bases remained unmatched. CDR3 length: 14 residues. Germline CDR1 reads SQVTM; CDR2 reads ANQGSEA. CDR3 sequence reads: CSVVGDSMNTEAFF. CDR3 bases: TGCAGCGTTGTGGGGGACAGCATGAACACTGAAGCTTTCTTT.

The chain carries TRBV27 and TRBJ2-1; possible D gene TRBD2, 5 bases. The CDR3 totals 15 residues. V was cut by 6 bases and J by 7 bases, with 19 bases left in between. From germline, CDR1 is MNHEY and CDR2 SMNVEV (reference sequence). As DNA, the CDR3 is TGTGCCAGCAGATTTACACGGCCCCGGGGAAATGAGCAGTTCTTC. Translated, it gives CASRFTRPRGNEQFF.